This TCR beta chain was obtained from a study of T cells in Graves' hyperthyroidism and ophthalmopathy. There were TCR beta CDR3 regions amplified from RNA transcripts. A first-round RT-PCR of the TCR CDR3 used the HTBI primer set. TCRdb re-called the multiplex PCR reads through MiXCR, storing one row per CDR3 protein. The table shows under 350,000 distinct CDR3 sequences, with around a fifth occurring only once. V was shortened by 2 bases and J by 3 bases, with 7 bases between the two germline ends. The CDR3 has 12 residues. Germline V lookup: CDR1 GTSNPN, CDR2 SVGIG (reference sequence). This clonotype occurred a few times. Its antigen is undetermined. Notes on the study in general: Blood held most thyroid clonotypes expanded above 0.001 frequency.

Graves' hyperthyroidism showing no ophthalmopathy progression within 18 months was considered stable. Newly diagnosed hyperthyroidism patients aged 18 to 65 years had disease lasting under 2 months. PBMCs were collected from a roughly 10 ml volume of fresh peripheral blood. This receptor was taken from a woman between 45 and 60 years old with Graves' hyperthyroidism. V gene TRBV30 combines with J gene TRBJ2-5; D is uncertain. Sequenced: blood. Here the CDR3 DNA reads TGTGCCTGGAGTCAAAACAAAGAGACCCAGTACTTC. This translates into CAWSQNKETQYF. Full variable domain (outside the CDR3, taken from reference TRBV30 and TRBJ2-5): SQTIHQWPATLVQPVGSPLSLECTVEGTSNPNLYWYRQAAGRGLQLLFYSVGIGQISSEVPQNLSASRPQDRQFILSSKKLLLSDSGFYLCAWSQNKETQYFGPGTRLLVL.